The 20 T cell receptor beta chains listed next were all sequenced from one sample in a study of PD-L1 blockade in urothelial cancer listed by TCRdb under 2017. In the paper's terms, the time point label means: peripheral blood 6 weeks after treatment start. To prepare the library, the immunoSEQ multiplex PCR assay was applied. As stored in TCRdb, this immuneACCESS dataset retains in-frame rearrangements with V and J assigned. A fraction of the clones does not appear; measured against another copy, unresolved V genes explain less than half of the discrepancy, and the remainder lacks a known reason. The sample records about 130,000 clones, 86% of which are singletons. The ten largest account for 2.4% of the sample. Material: PBMCs, obtained around atezolizumab (anti-PD-L1) treatment. The receptors derive from a man over 45 with urothelial cancer.

The chain is built from TRBV7-3 and TRBJ2-1; TRBD2 matches 8 bases. The CDR3 contains 14 residues. Germline trimming cut 5 bases from V and 3 bases from J; bases unmatched to any gene: 3. Germline V lookup: CDR1 SGHTA, CDR2 FQGTGA. DNA of the CDR3: TGTGCCAGCAGCGCCACTAGCGGCTACAATGAGCAGTTCTTC. Its translation: CASSATSGYNEQFF. The whole variable domain, remainder taken from reference TRBV7-3 and TRBJ2-1, is GAGVSQTPSNKVTEKGKYVELRCDPISGHTALYWYRQSLGQGPEFLIYFQGTGAADDSGLPNDRFFAVRPEGSVSTLKIQRTERGDSAVYLCASSATSGYNEQFFGPGTRLTVL.

J is TRBJ2-7 and V is TRBV7-2; TRBD2 matches 9 bases. Germline loops: CDR1 SGHTA, CDR2 FQGNSA. This CDR3 is built from 14 residues. Unmatched junction bases numbered 6, after V lost 4 bases and J lost 5 bases. CDR3 DNA: TGTGCCAGCAGCTCCGTAGCGGGAGACCACGAGCAGTACTTC. Amino acid sequence: CASSSVAGDHEQYF.

J is TRBJ1-5 and V is TRBV25-1; weak D call: TRBD1 (5 bases). Germline CDR1 is MGHDK and CDR2 is SYGVNS. Trimming left V 7 bases short and J 2 bases short, with 9 bases between. This CDR3 comprises 13 residues. The CDR3 DNA follows: TGTGCCAGCATGGGGCCGGGCAATCAGCCCCAGCATTTT. Encoded protein: CASMGPGNQPQHF.

J is TRBJ2-1 and V is TRBV2; TRBD2 matches 11 bases. V trimming: 4 bases; J trimming: 4 bases; junction bases outside the gene matches: 6. This CDR3 spans 16 amino acids. Germline V gene sequence: CDR1 SNHLY, CDR2 FYNNEI. The DNA for the CDR3 is TGTGCCAGCAGTGCGCCGGGACTAGCGGTATACAATGAGCAGTTCTTC. Its protein is CASSAPGLAVYNEQFF.

The rearrangement links TRBV7-2 to TRBJ1-2, with 7 nucleotides matching TRBD1. There are 15 residues in the CDR3. V was clipped by 3 bases and J by 2 bases; unmatched bases: 6. CDR1 is SGHTA and CDR2 is FQGNSA in the germline V gene. The CDR3 here is CASSFIDRANYGYTF. CDR3 nucleotides: TGTGCCAGCAGCTTTATCGACAGGGCAAACTATGGCTACACCTTC. The complete variable domain, with remaining parts taken from reference TRBV7-2 and TRBJ1-2, reads GAGVSQSPSNKVTEKGKDVELRCDPISGHTALYWYRQSLGQGLEFLIYFQGNSAPDKSGLPSDRFSAERTGGSVSTLTIQRTQQEDSAVYLCASSFIDRANYGYTFGSGTRLTVV.

The CDR3 DNA sequence: TGTGCCACCAGCAGCAACATCCAAGAGACCCAGTACTTC. Its protein product is CATSSNIQETQYF. The J gene is TRBJ2-5, the V gene TRBV15; D not certain. Germline loops: CDR1 LNHNV, CDR2 YYDKDF (reference sequence). The CDR3 has 13 residues. Trimming shortened V by 3 bases and J by 1 base, and 6 bases separated the two germline ends.

This chain connects TRBV10-3 to TRBJ2-1; 11 bases line up with TRBD1. V shed 6 bases and J 8 bases; nucleotides not matched to a gene: 3. There are 13 residues in the CDR3. Germline V gene lookup returns CDR1 ENHRY and CDR2 SYGVKD. The CDR3 nucleotides are TGTGCCATCAGGGACAGGGGGCAAGATGAGCAGTTCTTC. It translates to CAIRDRGQDEQFF.

V and J are TRBV9 and TRBJ1-1; D call uncertain. This CDR3 contains 14 residues. CDR1 is SGDLS, CDR2 YYNGEE, per germline. The germline V and J ends were trimmed by 0 bases and 0 bases, with 6 bases remaining between them. The CDR3 bases are TGTGCCAGCAGCGTAGGGCATATGAACACTGAAGCTTTCTTT. Translated: CASSVGHMNTEAFF. The full variable domain, its missing parts supplied by reference TRBV9 and TRBJ1-1, is DSGVTQTPKHLITATGQRVTLRCSPRSGDLSVYWYQQSLDQGLQFLIQYYNGEERAKGNILERFSAQQFPDLHSELNLSSLELGDSALYFCASSVGHMNTEAFFGQGTRLTVV.

The CDR3 sequence: CASLVETGNTIYF. DNA of the CDR3: TGTGCCAGCCTCGTGGAGACTGGAAACACCATATATTTT. The J gene is TRBJ1-3, the V gene TRBV28; no definite D call. This CDR3 is 13 amino acids long. Trimming removed 8 bases at V and 2 bases at J, with 10 bases between. From germline, CDR1 is MDHEN and CDR2 SYDVKM.

The chain uses TRBV7-3 and TRBJ2-2, with D possibly TRBD1 on 6 matching bases. This CDR3 region has 16 residues. Trimming stripped 2 bases from V and 1 base from J, with 11 bases between. Germline CDR1 is SGHTA and CDR2 is FQGTGA. In DNA, the CDR3 is TGTGCCAGCAGCTTACCGCCGGGACAGAACACCGGGGAGCTGTTTTTT. Translating it yields CASSLPPGQNTGELFF. The full variable domain, its missing parts supplied by reference TRBV7-3 and TRBJ2-2, is GAGVSQTPSNKVTEKGKYVELRCDPISGHTALYWYRQSLGQGPEFLIYFQGTGAADDSGLPNDRFFAVRPEGSVSTLKIQRTERGDSAVYLCASSLPPGQNTGELFFGEGSRLTVL.

CDR3 bases: TGTGCCTGGAGTTCCCGGACAGCCCGGGCCACTGAAGCTTTCTTT. Translated, it gives CAWSSRTARATEAFF. V and J are TRBV30 and TRBJ1-1; D is possibly TRBD1 (6 bases). This CDR3 is built from 15 residues. Between the trimmed V and J ends, which lost 2 bases and 4 bases, there was a span of 17 bases. From germline, CDR1 is GTSNPN and CDR2 SVGIG (reference sequence).

The chain couples TRBV28 to TRBJ1-2; D might be TRBD1 (5 bases). CDR1 MDHEN and CDR2 SYDVKM come from the germline V gene. V lost 6 bases and J lost 6, with 17 bases in between. The CDR3 contains 14 residues. CDR3 sequence reads: CASRGHWGTDGYTF. The DNA of the CDR3 is TGTGCCAGCAGGGGGCATTGGGGTACCGATGGCTACACCTTC.

This clone was counted once. The chain links TRBV7-3 to TRBJ1-1; D possibly corresponds to TRBD1 (5 bases). CDR1 is SGHTA, CDR2 FQGTGA, per germline. V was cut by 1 base and J by 0 bases, with 15 bases left in between. This CDR3 is 17 amino acids long. Here the CDR3 DNA reads TGTGCCAGCAGCTTAATCCCCGTCAGGGTCATGAACACTGAAGCTTTCTTT. Its translation: CASSLIPVRVMNTEAFF.

CDR3 sequence (DNA): TGCGCCAGCAGCTTGGTGGGCAGGGCGGGGTATAAGGAAGAGACCCAGTACTTC. The encoded protein is CASSLVGRAGYKEETQYF. The V call is TRBV5-1, the J call TRBJ2-5; weak D call: TRBD2 (6 bases). Germline CDR1 is SGHRS and CDR2 is YFSETQ. Trimming took off 0 bases at V and 3 bases at J, with 21 bases between the two ends. The CDR3 runs to 18 residues.

This chain joins TRBV30 and TRBJ1-5, with TRBD1 identical over 7 bases. Looked up from germline, CDR1 is GTSNPN and CDR2 is SVGIG (reference sequence). This CDR3 is 15 amino acids long. The trim removed 1 base at V and 2 bases at J, leaving 5 bases unmatched. Here the CDR3 DNA reads TGTGCCTGGAGTGGGATCACAGGGGGCAATCAGCCCCAGCATTTT. Translated: CAWSGITGGNQPQHF. Together with reference TRBV30 and TRBJ1-5, the CDR3 gives the full variable domain: SQTIHQWPATLVQPVGSPLSLECTVEGTSNPNLYWYRQAAGRGLQLLFYSVGIGQISSEVPQNLSASRPQDRQFILSSKKLLLSDSGFYLCAWSGITGGNQPQHFGDGTRLSIL.

The V call is TRBV14, the J call TRBJ2-1; no clear D gene. The V end lost 3 bases, the J end lost 5 bases, and 11 bases lay between the germline ends. This CDR3 has 14 residues. Germline lookup yields CDR1 SGHDN and CDR2 FVKESK. CDR3 DNA sequence: TGTGCCAGCAGCCAGTTTATCGGTGACAATGAGCAGTTCTTC. Protein: CASSQFIGDNEQFF.

The count of this clone is one. The chain has TRBV5-4 and TRBJ1-1; the D is unclear. This CDR3 spans 13 amino acids. CDR1 and CDR2 (germline): SGHNT, YYREEE (reference sequence). Trimming took off 4 bases at V and 4 bases at J, with 11 bases between the two ends. For the CDR3, the DNA is TGTGCCAGCAGCGTAATTCTGAGCACTGAAGCTTTCTTT. Translating it yields CASSVILSTEAFF.

The chain uses TRBV2 and TRBJ2-6; 9 bases map to TRBD2. This CDR3 region has 17 residues. V gave up 4 bases and J gave up 0 bases; unmatched junction bases: 4. The germline V gene has CDR1 SNHLY and CDR2 FYNNEI. CDR3 DNA: TGTGCCAGCAGTGGACTAGCGGCCAGCTCTGGGGCCAACGTCCTGACTTTC. Its translation is CASSGLAASSGANVLTF.

V and J are TRBV6-5 and TRBJ1-2, with 9 bases that match TRBD1. Germline lookup yields CDR1 MNHEY and CDR2 SVGAGI. The CDR3 runs 16 residues. The J segment lost 8 bases and the V segment lost 0 bases, leaving 10 bases of the junction unmatched. The CDR3 spells CASSYSLTGGTGGYTF. The DNA of the CDR3 is TGTGCCAGCAGTTACTCCTTGACAGGGGGAACGGGGGGCTACACCTTC.

The chain joins TRBV29-1 to TRBJ2-1, with D perhaps matching TRBD1 (6 bases). V lost 8 bases, J lost 13 bases, and 18 bases lay in between. In germline, CDR1 is SQVTM, CDR2 ANQGSEA. CDR3 length equals 11 residues. The CDR3 bases are TGCAGCCTTAAATTACAGGGTCTCCAGTTCTTC. Translating gives CSLKLQGLQFF.